The clone carrying this T cell receptor (beta chain) was recorded a few times. The antigen remains undetermined. TCRdb redid the calling of the RACE reads with MiXCR, one entry per CDR3 protein. The table has 300,000 to 450,000 distinct CDR3 sequences, roughly 5.3% seen once; the top ten hold 2.5% to 3%. This sample is part of a study of human T cells and chemical hapten exposure. Findings and caveats of the study: Because they had alopecia, donors may respond immunologically unlike healthy people. Patch test score was positively correlated with the counts of TCRs that had expanded at PT1.

As for time point: pre-sensitization, week 0. As for treatment: therapeutic diphenylcyclopropenone sensitization with weekly scalp DPC. Each patch test followed a blood draw. Extraction yielded total RNA from whole blood (unfractionated). The germline V and J ends were trimmed by 7 bases and 2 bases, with 12 bases remaining between them. Germline loops: CDR1 SEHNR, CDR2 FQNEAQ (reference sequence). This CDR3 has 13 residues. This chain links TRBV7-9 with TRBJ2-7; tentatively, D is TRBD1 (6 bases). This TCR came from a woman in her fifties or sixties with alopecia areata. Some clones in this sample may be carry-over from other donors' samples. Specimen: whole blood, collected in connection with sensitization to the hapten diphenylcyclopropenone (DPC). CDR3 residues: CASNWQGTYEQYF. For the CDR3, the DNA is TGTGCCAGCAATTGGCAGGGGACCTACGAGCAGTACTTC.